Below, 6 T cell receptor beta chains from the same sample are listed, as sequenced in a study of CD8 T cells in Susac syndrome. An amount of RNA that ranged from roughly 0.45 to 1 ug was reverse transcribed with random hexamers. TCRdb fed the immunoSEQ multiplex PCR reads into MiXCR, producing one record per CDR3 protein. The table shows 110,000 or so distinct CDR3 sequences, with 85% to 95% occurring only once. Sequencing was done on a sample of CD4+ T cells from PBMCs. These receptors all come from a human donor with multiple sclerosis.

On this clonotype: Germline and junction disagree at one end, which may indicate a read error. V is TRBV6-4 and J is TRBJ2-3; 10 bases are a match to TRBD2. CDR1 MRHNA and CDR2 SNTAGT come from the germline V gene. CDR3 length: 15 amino acids. For the CDR3, the DNA is TGTGCCAGCAGTGAGTCTAGCGGGGGCACAGATACGCAGTTTTTT. Encoded protein: CASSESSGGTDTQFF.

This clonotype was counted a few times. The DNA for the CDR3 is TGTGCCAGCAGTGGACGCTCTGGGGCCAACGTCCTGACTTTC. As protein: CASSGRSGANVLTF. This chain uses TRBV2 with TRBJ2-6, with no clear D. V was shortened by 4 bases and J by 0 bases, with 4 bases between the two germline ends. CDR3 length: 14 amino acids. Germline CDR1 SNHLY, CDR2 FYNNEI.

V usage is TRBV6-5 and J usage is TRBJ2-3; D might be TRBD1 (6 bases). Germline CDR1 and CDR2: MNHEY and SVGAGI. The CDR3 loop spans 15 amino acids. V dropped 6 bases and J dropped 0 bases, with 13 bases sitting between them. CDR3 protein: CASSLQGFSTDTQYF. CDR3 sequence (DNA): TGTGCCAGCAGCTTACAGGGTTTTAGCACAGATACGCAGTATTTT.

The chain links TRBV30 to TRBJ2-7; either TRBD1 or TRBD2 may fit D (5 bases each). The V gene's germline CDR1 is GTSNPN and CDR2 SVGIG (reference sequence). CDR3 length: 13 amino acids. Trimming left V 1 base short and J 2 bases short, with 9 bases between. As DNA, the CDR3 is TGTGCCTGGAGTGCGGGGCGAACCTACGAGCAGTACTTC. The encoded protein is CAWSAGRTYEQYF.

V gene TRBV15 combines with J gene TRBJ1-4; 8 nucleotides line up with TRBD1. The V and J ends lost 1 base and 8 bases, in that order; junction bases with no gene match: 6. Germline values: CDR1 LNHNV, CDR2 YYDKDF (reference sequence). The CDR3 sequence is 15 residues long. The CDR3: CATSRGQTGEEKLFF. The CDR3 coding sequence is TGTGCCACCAGCAGAGGGCAGACAGGGGAGGAAAAACTGTTTTTT. Based on the CDR3 plus reference TRBV15 and TRBJ1-4, the full variable domain is DAMVIQNPRYQVTQFGKPVTLSCSQTLNHNVMYWYQQKSSQAPKLLFHYYDKDFNNEADTPDNFQSRRPNTSFCFLDIRSPGLGDTAMYLCATSRGQTGEEKLFFGSGTQLSVL.

This chain joins TRBV29-1 and TRBJ2-2; unclear D gene. Trimming removed 4 bases from V and 6 bases from J, with 15 bases in between. The CDR3 has 14 residues. Germline V gene data show CDR1 as SQVTM and CDR2 as ANQGSEA. The CDR3 bases are TGCAGCGTTGTCCCGACCAAGCGACCCGGGGAGCTGTTTTTT. Its protein product is CSVVPTKRPGELFF.